This T cell receptor beta chain was observed in a study of metastatic and nonmetastatic thyroid tumors. Study summary: Repertoires from malignant and benign thyroid patients were compared across blood and tumor or nodule tissue.

In its sample, this clone was seen once. The antigen is not known. The CDR3 is made up of 15 amino acids. Germline V CDR1 and CDR2: LGHNA, YSLEER. With V trimmed by 1 base and J by 1 base, 0 bases remained unmatched. Patients underwent thyroid surgery, and none had received any treatment before it. Notes on the study in general: The study reportedly found significantly higher TCR beta diversity in malignant thyroid tumors than benign nodules, in blood and tumor.

Authors' data handling: The study built a papillary thyroid cancer distant-metastasis classifier from CDR3 differences across clinicopathological groups. TCRdb redid the clone calls on the PCR reads using MiXCR. V and J calls and clone size were set by TCRdb, not the authors. The table lists about 21,000 clones, around 19% of them singletons. The chain is built from TRBV4-3 and TRBJ2-7; 11 nucleotides line up with TRBD2. Material for sequencing was blood. This TCR came from a male donor with papillary thyroid cancer or a benign thyroid nodule (not recorded which). Some clones in this sample may be carry-over from other donors' samples. The CDR3 region is CASSQASGRSYEQYF. CDR3 nucleotide sequence: TGCGCCAGCAGCCAAGCTAGCGGGAGGTCCTACGAGCAGTACTTC.